These 27 T cell receptor beta chains were all obtained from the same sample, sequenced in a study of CD8 T cells in ankylosing spondylitis. Using its own MiXCR run on the 5' RACE reads, TCRdb lists one record per CDR3 protein. The profile shows about 130,000 distinct CDR3 sequences, about 7% of them singletons. Sequencing used blood, either unsorted or a sorted T cell fraction (not recorded which). The receptor source for this set is a female donor with ankylosing spondylitis or in good health (not recorded which).

Ten or more counts support this clonotype. The chain links TRBV18 to TRBJ1-6; 7 nucleotides agree with TRBD1. Germline loops: CDR1 KGHSH, CDR2 LQKENI. Trimming took 3 bases from V and 10 from J; bases not matched to a gene: 9. The CDR3 contains 15 residues. CDR3 in amino acids: CASSPEPQGRSPLHF. For the CDR3, the DNA is TGTGCCAGCTCACCCGAGCCACAGGGGAGGTCACCCCTCCACTTT. The entire variable domain, with the rest obtained from reference TRBV18 and TRBJ1-6, is as follows: NAGVMQNPRHLVRRRGQEARLRCSPMKGHSHVYWYRQLPEEGLKFMVYLQKENIIDESGMPKERFSAEFPKEGPSILRIQQVVRGDSAAYFCASSPEPQGRSPLHFGNGTRLTVT.

This clonotype came up many times. This rearrangement joins TRBV3-1 to TRBJ2-3, with D unresolved. This CDR3 contains 13 residues. V lost 3 bases, J lost 10 bases, and 14 bases lay in between. Germline-derived CDR1 and CDR2 are LGHDT and YNNKEL (reference sequence). CDR3 loop: CASSHLQQDAQYF. In DNA, the CDR3 is TGTGCCAGCAGCCACCTACAGCAGGATGCGCAGTATTTT.

This chain links TRBV9 with TRBJ2-7; D is unresolved. Per germline, CDR1 SGDLS and CDR2 YYNGEE. There are 14 residues in the CDR3. V was trimmed by 0 bases and J by 9 bases, leaving 16 bases between them. The chain's CDR3 is CASSVVTQSLAQYF. DNA of the CDR3: TGTGCCAGCAGCGTAGTTACCCAATCCCTCGCGCAGTACTTC.

This clonotype was recorded many times. J is TRBJ2-2 and V is TRBV20-1; 11 nucleotides match TRBD2. The germline gives CDR1 DFQATT, CDR2 SNEGSKA (reference sequence). This CDR3 region has 18 residues. The junction had 13 bases not matched to a gene; V was cut back by 0 bases and J by 7 bases. CDR3 loop: CSARERGTSGAGSGELFF. Here the CDR3 DNA reads TGCAGTGCTAGAGAGCGGGGGACTAGCGGTGCGGGGAGCGGGGAGCTGTTTTTT.

This clonotype was seen ten or more times. This chain connects TRBV12-3 or TRBV12-4 to TRBJ1-5; D remains ambiguous. This CDR3 has 15 residues. Trimming took 2 bases from V and 3 from J, leaving 11 bases between them. The CDR3 nucleotides are TGTGCCAGCAGTTTAATTATCGGGGTCAATCAGCCCCAGCATTTT. Encoded protein: CASSLIIGVNQPQHF.

This clonotype was counted ten times or more. In DNA form, the CDR3 reads TGCGCCAGCAGCTTGGTATACAGGGGACTCAATGAGCAGTTCTTC. This translates into CASSLVYRGLNEQFF. The chain employs TRBV5-1 and TRBJ2-1, with D possibly being TRBD1 (7 bases). CDR1 and CDR2 from the germline V gene are SGHRS and YFSETQ. The CDR3 runs to 15 residues. Trimming took off 0 bases at V and 6 bases at J, with 13 bases between the two ends.

The rearrangement uses TRBV7-2 and TRBJ1-2; weak D call: TRBD1 (5 bases). The CDR3 is 13 amino acids. Trimming shortened V by 4 bases and J by 5 bases, and 11 bases separated the two germline ends. Germline-derived CDR1 and CDR2 are SGHTA and FQGNSA. The CDR3 DNA follows: TGTGCCAGCAGCTCGACAGAATTATATGGCTACACCTTC. Translation: CASSSTELYGYTF.

The sample holds many counts of this clonotype. V is TRBV6-5 and J is TRBJ1-2; TRBD1 is a possible D gene (6 bases). The CDR3 spans 15 residues. Trimming pared 0 bases from V and 5 bases from J, leaving 13 bases between. Germline CDR1 and CDR2: MNHEY and SVGAGI. The CDR3 DNA is TGTGCCAGCAGTTACTCGGGTGGACAGAGATATGGCTACACCTTC. Amino acids: CASSYSGGQRYGYTF.

There are many counts of this clonotype. The J gene is TRBJ1-1, the V gene TRBV7-9; TRBD1 might be the D (5 bases). CDR3 length equals 16 residues. Germline V gene lookup returns CDR1 SEHNR and CDR2 FQNEAQ (reference sequence). Trimming stripped 1 base from V and 4 bases from J, with 16 bases between. CDR3 in amino acids: CASSLESGLVGTEAFF. The CDR3 DNA reads as TGTGCCAGCAGCTTAGAGTCAGGGTTGGTGGGCACTGAAGCTTTCTTT. The full variable domain, rest sourced from reference TRBV7-9 and TRBJ1-1, is DTGVSQNPRHKITKRGQNVTFRCDPISEHNRLYWYRQTLGQGPEFLTYFQNEAQLEKSRLLSDRFSAERPKGSFSTLEIQRTEQGDSAMYLCASSLESGLVGTEAFFGQGTRLTVV.

This clonotype has ten or more counts. An end of the junction does not agree with germline; a read error may underlie this. The J gene is TRBJ2-1, the V gene TRBV7-2, with D possibly TRBD1 on 5 matching bases. The germline CDR1 and CDR2 sequences are SGHTA and FQGNSA. The CDR3 totals 14 residues. In nucleotides, the CDR3 is TGCGCCAGCAGCTTGGCCCCAGGGAACAATGAGCAGTTCTTC. It specifies CASSLAPGNNEQFF. Full variable domain (rest looked up from reference TRBV7-2 and TRBJ2-1): GAGVSQSPSNKVTEKGKDVELRCDPISGHTALYWYRQSLGQGLEFLIYFQGNSAPDKSGLPSDRFSAERTGGSVSTLTIQRTQQEDSAVYLCASSLAPGNNEQFFGPGTRLTVL.

The chain links TRBV7-9 to TRBJ2-7; 8 nucleotides line up with TRBD1. V trimming: 2 bases; J trimming: 5 bases; junction bases outside the gene matches: 11. This CDR3 comprises 16 residues. Germline V gene data show CDR1 as SEHNR and CDR2 as FQNEAQ (reference sequence). In DNA, the CDR3 is TGTGCCAGCAGCTTACGAGCACAGCTGGACAGGGACGAGCAGTACTTC. Its protein is CASSLRAQLDRDEQYF.

This clonotype was detected many times. The chain combines TRBV5-1 with TRBJ2-1; D might be TRBD2 (5 bases). The length of the CDR3 is 13 residues. Trimming left V 3 bases short and J 9 bases short, with 13 bases between. The germline gives CDR1 SGHRS, CDR2 YFSETQ. This CDR3 reads CASSSTRFSEQFF. The CDR3 DNA is TGCGCCAGCAGCTCTACTAGGTTTAGTGAGCAGTTCTTC.

This clonotype appeared many times. The rearrangement joins TRBV12-3 or TRBV12-4 to TRBJ1-4; TRBD1 is a possible D gene (5 bases). The V end lost 1 base, the J end lost 7 bases, and 10 bases lay between the germline ends. There are 14 residues in the CDR3. The chain's CDR3 is CASSLDARAEKLFF. CDR3 nucleotide sequence: TGTGCCAGCAGTTTAGATGCCAGGGCTGAAAAACTGTTTTTT.

The chain links TRBV12-3 or TRBV12-4 to TRBJ1-1; 9 positions match TRBD1. V lost 10 bases to trimming and J lost 7 bases; unmatched junction nucleotides: 7. There are 12 residues in the CDR3. The CDR3 sequence is CATRDREFEAFF. The CDR3 DNA reads TGTGCCACCCGGGACAGGGAGTTTGAAGCTTTCTTT.

This clonotype was seen ten or more times. The chain has TRBV5-1 and TRBJ1-6, with D possibly matching TRBD1 (6 bases). Germline V CDR1 and CDR2: SGHRS, YFSETQ. The CDR3 runs to 15 residues. Trimming took 3 bases from V and 6 from J, leaving 13 bases between them. The CDR3 DNA is TGCGCCAGCAGCTATACAGGGCCTGCTAATTCACCCCTCCACTTT. Amino acid sequence: CASSYTGPANSPLHF. Filled out from reference TRBV5-1 and TRBJ1-6, the complete variable domain reads KAGVTQTPRYLIKTRGQQVTLSCSPISGHRSVSWYQQTPGQGLQFLFEYFSETQRNKGNFPGRFSGRQFSNSRSEMNVSTLELGDSALYLCASSYTGPANSPLHFGNGTRLTVT.

In its sample, this clonotype was seen many times. J is TRBJ2-7 and V is TRBV5-1; 9 nucleotides agree with TRBD2. In germline, CDR1 is SGHRS, CDR2 YFSETQ. The CDR3 totals 15 residues. V lost 7 bases to trimming and J lost 2 bases; unmatched junction nucleotides: 10. The CDR3 here is CASRPRRGGAYEQYF. The DNA of the CDR3 is TGCGCCAGCCGTCCCCGACGCGGGGGGGCCTACGAGCAGTACTTC.

This clonotype has at least ten counts. The gene calls are TRBV6-2 or TRBV6-3 and TRBJ2-7; D might be TRBD1 (5 bases). With 2 bases removed from V and 0 bases from J, the gap between germline ends came to 14 bases. Germline values: CDR1 MNHEY, CDR2 SVGEGT. This CDR3 is 16 amino acids long. The CDR3 region has the DNA TGTGCCAGCAGTTACGATTGGGGCAGCGTCTCCTACGAGCAGTACTTC. Its protein is CASSYDWGSVSYEQYF.

This clonotype has a count of ten or more. The rearrangement links TRBV20-1 to TRBJ1-1; a weak D match, TRBD1 (5 bases). The CDR3 is made up of 14 amino acids. Germline V lookup: CDR1 DFQATT, CDR2 SNEGSKA (reference sequence). V dropped 6 bases and J dropped 1 base, with 15 bases sitting between them. This CDR3 reads CSAEGKGTNTEAFF. The CDR3 nucleotides read TGCAGTGCCGAGGGGAAAGGAACGAACACTGAAGCTTTCTTT.

This clonotype was detected many times. This chain links TRBV2 with TRBJ2-5, with D perhaps matching TRBD2 (5 bases). Trimming removed 4 bases from V and 5 bases from J, with 14 bases in between. The CDR3 is made up of 14 amino acids. Germline values: CDR1 SNHLY, CDR2 FYNNEI. In nucleotides, the CDR3 is TGTGCCAGCAGTGGGACCCCGGGGTCGGAGACCCAGTACTTC. Translation: CASSGTPGSETQYF.

This clonotype was detected ten times or more. The genes are TRBV28 and TRBJ1-2; 9 positions match TRBD1. This CDR3 region has 16 residues. Germline V lookup: CDR1 MDHEN, CDR2 SYDVKM. J was trimmed by 5 bases and V by 5 bases; bases with no gene match: 12. CDR3 residues: CASSPMKGTGSYGYTF. CDR3 DNA sequence: TGTGCCAGCAGTCCTATGAAAGGGACAGGGTCTTATGGCTACACCTTC.

This clonotype was seen at least ten times. The V gene is TRBV11-2, the J gene TRBJ1-1, with no clear D. Trimming removed 4 bases from V and 6 bases from J, with 18 bases in between. CDR1 SGHAT and CDR2 FQNNGV come from the germline V gene. CDR3 length: 15 amino acids. The CDR3 nucleotides are TGTGCCAGCAGCTCACTCCGGACCCAGGTCGCTGAAGCTTTCTTT. It codes for CASSSLRTQVAEAFF.

This clonotype was picked up many times. The rearrangement joins TRBV3-1 to TRBJ1-5; the D gene is possibly TRBD1 (5 bases). The CDR3 covers 15 residues. V shed 3 bases and J shed 9 bases, with 18 bases lying between them. CDR1 is LGHDT and CDR2 is YNNKEL in the germline V gene (reference sequence). CDR3: CASSQGDGPVWPQHF. In DNA, the CDR3 is TGTGCCAGCAGCCAGGGGGACGGGCCGGTGTGGCCCCAGCATTTT.

This clonotype was detected ten times or more. V is TRBV12-3 or TRBV12-4 and J is TRBJ1-1, with unresolved D. V was shortened by 3 bases and J by 0 bases, with 8 bases between the two germline ends. The CDR3 is made up of 14 amino acids. CDR3 residues: CASSFSRVNTEAFF. The CDR3 nucleotides read TGTGCCAGCAGTTTCAGCCGGGTGAACACTGAAGCTTTCTTT.

This clonotype was picked up many times. V gene TRBV29-1 combines with J gene TRBJ2-7; maybe TRBD1 (5 bases). Germline assignment: CDR1 SQVTM and CDR2 ANQGSEA. The V and J ends lost 0 bases and 1 base respectively, with 19 bases between them. This CDR3 comprises 17 residues. CDR3 in DNA: TGCAGCGTTGAAGAATTCAGGGCAGATGGGTCTTCCTACGAGCAGTACTTC. Its protein is CSVEEFRADGSSYEQYF.

Ten or more counts support this clonotype. The chain has TRBV19 and TRBJ1-6; D gene uncertain. CDR3 length: 15 residues. The V gene's germline CDR1 is LNHDA and CDR2 SQIVND (reference sequence). Between the trimmed V and J ends, which lost 7 bases and 7 bases, there was a span of 17 bases. The CDR3 nucleotides are TGTGCCAGTACCATAGGAAGTGTCGGGAATTCACCCCTCCACTTT. Translating gives CASTIGSVGNSPLHF.

In this sample, this clonotype turned up many times. This chain joins TRBV21-1 and TRBJ2-2; the table's D call of TRBD1 was not tested on the DNA. TRBV21-1 is a pseudogene. The CDR3 extends over 16 amino acids. CDR3 DNA: TGTGCCAGCAGCGTCCCCCCAGACTCGAACACCGGGGAGCTGTTTTTT. Its protein is CASSVPPDSNTGELFF.

In its sample, this clonotype was seen many times. This chain joins TRBV3-1 and TRBJ2-2; 9 bases match TRBD2. Germline lookup yields CDR1 LGHDT and CDR2 YNNKEL (reference sequence). The CDR3 spans 17 residues. V lost 0 bases, J lost 4 bases, and 6 bases stayed unmatched. This chain's CDR3 is CASSQDGPSGATGELFF. CDR3 sequence (DNA): TGTGCCAGCAGCCAAGACGGTCCTAGCGGGGCCACCGGGGAGCTGTTTTTT.